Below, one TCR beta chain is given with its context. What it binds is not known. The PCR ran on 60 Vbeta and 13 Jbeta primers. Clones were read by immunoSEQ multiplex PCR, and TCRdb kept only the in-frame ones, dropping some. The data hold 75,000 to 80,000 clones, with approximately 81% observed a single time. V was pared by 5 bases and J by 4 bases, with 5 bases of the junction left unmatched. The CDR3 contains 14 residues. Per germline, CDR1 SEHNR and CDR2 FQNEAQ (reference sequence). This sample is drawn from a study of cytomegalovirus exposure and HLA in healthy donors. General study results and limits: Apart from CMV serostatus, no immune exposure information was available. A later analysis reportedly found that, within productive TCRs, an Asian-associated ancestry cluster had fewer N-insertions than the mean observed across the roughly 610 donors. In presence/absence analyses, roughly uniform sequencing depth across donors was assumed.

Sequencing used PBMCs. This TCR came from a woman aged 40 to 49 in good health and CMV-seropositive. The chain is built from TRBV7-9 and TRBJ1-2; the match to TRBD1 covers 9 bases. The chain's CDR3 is CASSQGTGSYGYTF. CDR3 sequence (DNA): TGTGCCAGCAGCCAAGGGACAGGGAGCTATGGCTACACCTTC.